This T cell receptor beta chain was profiled in a study of long-term antiretroviral therapy in people with HIV. Run at survey level, the immunoSEQ assay was version v3.0. Per-sample targets for sequencing were roughly 35,000-50,000 T-cell genomes. This table comes from immunoSEQ multiplex PCR, and its TCRdb copy is limited to in-frame clones, with some not included. The sample holds roughly 25,000 clones, about 85% seen once. Whole-study findings and limits: Clones showing expansion before ART dominated the repertoire at all time points.

V lost 6 bases and J lost 2; bases outside the gene matches: 6. The germline gives CDR1 KGHSH, CDR2 LQKENI. The CDR3 extends over 15 amino acids. Amounts of about 0.85-10 million cryopreserved PBMC were held in the samples before DNA extraction. Comments on this clone: Antigen unknown.

The V and J genes are TRBV18 and TRBJ2-3; TRBD2 matches at 9 bases. The starting material was unsorted PBMCs, obtained 2.3 years after starting antiretroviral therapy. This TCR derives from a man aged 35 to 55 with HIV. The CDR3 region is CASSPLAGYTDTQYF. The CDR3 DNA reads as TGTGCCAGCTCGCCCCTAGCGGGGTACACAGATACGCAGTATTTT.